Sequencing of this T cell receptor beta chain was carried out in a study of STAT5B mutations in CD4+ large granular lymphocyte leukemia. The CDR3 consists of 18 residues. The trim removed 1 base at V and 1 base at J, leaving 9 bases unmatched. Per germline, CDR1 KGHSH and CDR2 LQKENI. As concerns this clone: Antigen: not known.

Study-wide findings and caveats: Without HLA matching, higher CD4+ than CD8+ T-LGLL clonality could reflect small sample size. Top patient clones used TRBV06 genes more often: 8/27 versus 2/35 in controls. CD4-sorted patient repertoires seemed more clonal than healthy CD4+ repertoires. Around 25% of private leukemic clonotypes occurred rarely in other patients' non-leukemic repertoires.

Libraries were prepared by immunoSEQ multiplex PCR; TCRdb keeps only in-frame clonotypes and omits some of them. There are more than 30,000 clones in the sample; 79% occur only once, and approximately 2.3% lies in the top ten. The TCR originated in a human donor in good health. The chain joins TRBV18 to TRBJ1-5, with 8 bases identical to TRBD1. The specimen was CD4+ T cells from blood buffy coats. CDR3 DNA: TGTGCCAGCTCACCACAAGCACAGGGGGGGATCAGCAATCAGCCCCAGCATTTT. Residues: CASSPQAQGGISNQPQHF.